One and the same sample provided the 22 T cell receptor beta chains below, sequenced in a study of cytomegalovirus exposure and HLA in healthy donors (dated by TCRdb to the late 2010s). Receptors were amplified or captured by the immunoSEQ multiplex PCR assay. For the multiplex PCR, a mixture combining 60 forward primers for TCR Vbeta segments and 13 reverse primers for TCR Jbeta segments was used. This immuneACCESS table, as held by TCRdb, lists in-frame sequences with V and J called but not all clones. Of the missing ones, under half trace to an unresolved V gene in checked studies; the others have no known cause. The sample table lists roughly 150,000 clones, roughly 84% of them with a count of one. The ten largest clones represent 0.8% to 1.3% of the sample. Material: PBMCs. The receptors derive from a man aged 25 to 45 in good health and CMV-seronegative.

The chain couples TRBV10-3 to TRBJ2-7, with D tentatively TRBD1 (6 bases). Germline values: CDR1 ENHRY, CDR2 SYGVKD. The CDR3 is made up of 15 amino acids. The V end was cut by 0 bases, the J end by 4 bases, with 13 bases between. The CDR3 coding sequence is TGTGCCATCAGTGAGTCAGGGGGAATAGAGTACGAGCAGTACTTC. Protein sequence: CAISESGGIEYEQYF.

J is TRBJ2-7 and V is TRBV5-5, with a tentative D call TRBD2 (7 bases). CDR3 size: 15 residues. Trimming stripped 2 bases from V and 5 bases from J, with 17 bases between. Germline values: CDR1 SGHKS, CDR2 YYEKEE (reference sequence). CDR3 in amino acids: CASSFLHREGHEQYF. CDR3 DNA sequence: TGTGCCAGCAGCTTTCTACACAGGGAGGGCCACGAGCAGTACTTC.

The genes are TRBV7-3 and TRBJ2-3; no clear D gene. The V end lost 5 bases, the J end lost 0 bases, and 9 bases lay between the germline ends. This CDR3 region has 14 residues. Looked up from germline, CDR1 is SGHTA and CDR2 is FQGTGA. CDR3 sequence reads: CASSPKTSTDTQYF. The CDR3 DNA sequence: TGTGCCAGCAGCCCTAAGACTAGCACAGATACGCAGTATTTT.

This rearrangement joins TRBV19 to TRBJ2-4, with TRBD2 identical over 8 bases. Trimming removed 3 bases from V and 7 bases from J; junction bases left unmatched: 11. The length of the CDR3 is 16 residues. The germline CDR1 and CDR2 sequences are LNHDA and SQIVND (reference sequence). CDR3 nucleotide sequence: TGTGCCAGTAGTATGATAGCGGGAATTGTGCATAACATTCAGTACTTC. It is translated as CASSMIAGIVHNIQYF.

The sample holds a few counts of this clone. V usage is TRBV9 and J usage is TRBJ2-5, with TRBD2 matching over 11 bases. V trimming: 3 bases; J trimming: 4 bases; junction bases outside the gene matches: 8. CDR1 SGDLS and CDR2 YYNGEE come from the germline V gene. CDR3 length equals 16 residues. CDR3 nucleotide sequence: TGTGCCAGCAGCGCCCTAGCGGGAGGCCTGCCAGAGACCCAGTACTTC. Its translation: CASSALAGGLPETQYF.

This chain uses TRBV28 with TRBJ1-2, with D unresolved. The CDR3 consists of 12 residues. CDR1 MDHEN and CDR2 SYDVKM come from the germline V gene. Trimming cost V 2 bases and J 5 bases, with 6 bases left between them. The CDR3 spells CASSLGPYGYTF. In DNA, the CDR3 is TGTGCCAGCAGTTTAGGCCCGTATGGCTACACCTTC.

This clone has more than one count but fewer than ten. The rearrangement uses TRBV2 and TRBJ2-7; D is perhaps TRBD1 (6 bases). The V gene's germline CDR1 is SNHLY and CDR2 FYNNEI. With 7 bases removed from V and 0 bases from J, the gap between germline ends came to 13 bases. This CDR3 spans 14 amino acids. The DNA of the CDR3 is TGTGCCAGCACCCTAGAGGGGGTCTCCTACGAGCAGTACTTC. Protein product: CASTLEGVSYEQYF. The full variable domain, rest sourced from reference TRBV2 and TRBJ2-7, is EPEVTQTPSHQVTQMGQEVILRCVPISNHLYFYWYRQILGQKVEFLVSFYNNEISEKSEIFDDQFSVERPDGSNFTLKIRSTKLEDSAMYFCASTLEGVSYEQYFGPGTRLTVT.

This clone was found once. The rearrangement links TRBV6-5 to TRBJ2-3; D gene ambiguous. Germline values: CDR1 MNHEY, CDR2 SVGAGI. The CDR3 is 12 amino acids. V gave up 2 bases and J gave up 10 bases, with 10 bases separating them. In DNA form, the CDR3 reads TGTGCCAGCAGTTACAGAGGAAACGCGCAGTATTTT. It encodes CASSYRGNAQYF.

The chain uses TRBV6-5 and TRBJ2-7; the D is unclear. With 5 bases removed from V and 1 base from J, the gap between germline ends came to 9 bases. The CDR3 runs to 13 residues. Germline V gene sequence: CDR1 MNHEY, CDR2 SVGAGI. CDR3 bases: TGTGCCAGCAGTGTTGCAGGATCCTACGAGCAGTACTTC. Residues: CASSVAGSYEQYF.

This clone was recorded only once. This chain connects TRBV11-3 to TRBJ2-3; possibly TRBD1 for D (7 bases). This CDR3 is 15 amino acids long. Per the germline V gene, CDR1 is SGHNT and CDR2 is YENEEA. V was shortened by 5 bases and J by 2 bases, with 14 bases between the two germline ends. This CDR3 reads CASSQQGGITDTQYF. The CDR3 nucleotides are TGTGCCAGCAGCCAGCAGGGGGGTATCACAGATACGCAGTATTTT. Full variable domain (outside the CDR3, taken from reference TRBV11-3 and TRBJ2-3): EAGVVQSPRYKIIEKKQPVAFWCNPISGHNTLYWYLQNLGQGPELLIRYENEEAVDDSQLPKDRFSAERLKGVDSTLKIQPAELGDSAVYLCASSQQGGITDTQYFGPGTRLTVL.

This rearrangement joins TRBV21-1 to TRBJ1-6; the table calls TRBD1, which could not be checked here. TRBV21-1 constitutes a pseudogene. This CDR3 region has 15 residues. CDR3 in amino acids: CASSKPDREHSPLHF. CDR3 in DNA: TGTGCCAGCAGCAAACCGGACAGGGAACATTCACCCCTCCACTTT.

The chain links TRBV2 to TRBJ1-2; 8 positions match TRBD1. Germline V lookup: CDR1 SNHLY, CDR2 FYNNEI. The CDR3 contains 14 residues. V shed 2 bases, J shed 4 bases, and the junction held 3 bases outside the gene matches. CDR3 region: CASSEQGAGYGYTF. CDR3 sequence (DNA): TGTGCCAGCAGTGAACAGGGGGCGGGCTATGGCTACACCTTC.

The chain has TRBV5-1 and TRBJ2-2, with a tentative D call TRBD1 (5 bases). This CDR3 is 14 amino acids long. The germline V gene encodes CDR1 SGHRS and CDR2 YFSETQ. V lost 4 bases and J 2 bases, leaving 9 bases between the germline ends. In nucleotides, the CDR3 is TGCGCCAGCAGCAGTGACAGAAACACCGGGGAGCTGTTTTTT. Amino acid sequence: CASSSDRNTGELFF. The entire variable domain, with the rest obtained from reference TRBV5-1 and TRBJ2-2, is as follows: KAGVTQTPRYLIKTRGQQVTLSCSPISGHRSVSWYQQTPGQGLQFLFEYFSETQRNKGNFPGRFSGRQFSNSRSEMNVSTLELGDSALYLCASSSDRNTGELFFGEGSRLTVL.

The chain carries TRBV6-1 and TRBJ2-3; TRBD2 aligns across 9 bases. V lost 4 bases, J lost 1 base, and 6 bases stayed unmatched. The germline gives CDR1 MNHNS, CDR2 SASEGT. This CDR3 has 16 amino acids. CDR3 bases: TGTGCCAGCAGTGCCTTGACTAGCGGACGCACAGATACGCAGTATTTT. Protein product: CASSALTSGRTDTQYF.

The chain employs TRBV12-5 and TRBJ2-1; D unresolved. Trimming took 4 bases from V and 6 from J, leaving 16 bases between them. Looked up from germline, CDR1 is LGHNT and CDR2 is FRNRAP. The CDR3 totals 15 residues. The CDR3 sequence is CASGSQRPSRNEQFF. The DNA of the CDR3 is TGTGCTAGTGGTTCCCAGCGTCCCTCCCGCAATGAGCAGTTCTTC.

This clone was observed a few times. The chain is built from TRBV15 and TRBJ2-2, with TRBD2 identical over 10 bases. J gave up 1 base and V 1 base, and 3 bases lay outside the gene matches. Germline V lookup: CDR1 LNHNV, CDR2 YYDKDF (reference sequence). This CDR3 region has 17 residues. CDR3 protein: CATSRGSSGGNTGELFF. The CDR3 region has the DNA TGTGCCACCAGCAGAGGTTCTAGCGGGGGGAACACCGGGGAGCTGTTTTTT.

This rearrangement joins TRBV4-3 to TRBJ1-2; 9 bases agree with TRBD1. Germline lookup yields CDR1 LGHNA and CDR2 YSLEER. J lost 2 bases, V lost 3 bases, and 4 bases had no gene match. This CDR3 is built from 15 residues. The CDR3 protein is CASSHPGQGNYGYTF. CDR3 coding DNA: TGCGCCAGCAGCCACCCGGGACAGGGAAACTATGGCTACACCTTC.

V usage is TRBV18 and J usage is TRBJ2-5; D unresolved. From germline, CDR1 is KGHSH and CDR2 LQKENI. The CDR3 runs to 15 residues. Trimming removed 0 bases from V and 3 bases from J, with 11 bases in between. CDR3 in DNA: TGTGCCAGCTCACCACCCAGCACCCGGGAAGAGACCCAGTACTTC. Its translation is CASSPPSTREETQYF.

In the case of this clone: One end of the junction varies from germline; a read error may be responsible. The chain has TRBV7-9 and TRBJ1-1; D is possibly TRBD1 (5 bases). Germline V lookup: CDR1 SEHNR, CDR2 FQNEAQ (reference sequence). The CDR3 sequence is 13 residues long. CDR3 sequence reads: CASSQMGGALSPF. The CDR3 DNA is TGTGCCAGCAGCCAAATGGGCGGGGCCCTCAGCCCTTTC.

The table lists this clone with a count of one. The V call is TRBV9, the J call TRBJ2-7; perhaps TRBD2 as D (6 bases). Germline V CDR1 and CDR2: SGDLS, YYNGEE. The CDR3 totals 15 residues. Trimming left V 2 bases short and J 2 bases short, with 14 bases between. CDR3 in DNA: TGTGCCAGCAGCGTTTCCGGGACTCAAACCTACGAGCAGTACTTC. It is translated as CASSVSGTQTYEQYF.

This clone turned up a few times. V gene TRBV11-2 combines with J gene TRBJ1-1; tentative D call: TRBD1 (6 bases). The germline CDR1 and CDR2 sequences are SGHAT and FQNNGV. The length of the CDR3 is 14 residues. Trimming took 3 bases from V and 2 from J, leaving 10 bases between them. Here the CDR3 DNA reads TGTGCCAGCAGCTTTGGACAGTTAAACACTGAAGCTTTCTTT. Amino acids: CASSFGQLNTEAFF.

The chain is built from TRBV7-8 and TRBJ1-1; D remains unclear. Trimming removed 3 bases from V and 4 bases from J, with 9 bases in between. CDR1 SGHVS and CDR2 FQNEAQ come from the germline V gene. CDR3 length: 13 residues. The CDR3 DNA follows: TGTGCCAGCAGCTTCGGGTGGAGCACTGAAGCTTTCTTT. Protein: CASSFGWSTEAFF.